Listed below are T cell receptor beta chains from one sample, sequenced in a study of Graves' ophthalmopathy and Graves' hyperthyroidism. MiXCR, run by TCRdb on the multiplex PCR reads, gives a single entry per CDR3 protein. The table shows hundreds of thousands of distinct CDR3 sequences, with roughly 41% occurring only once. The source material was peripheral blood. Every receptor here comes from an adult man with Graves' ophthalmopathy. CDR3s include the opening cysteine and the closing phenylalanine or tryptophan. A D gene is named only where the DNA matches it firmly. A row's size may be missing; if present it is once, few, many or a size class.

>-|TRBJ2-5|TRBV9|-
TGTGCCAGCAGCCAGACGAGTGGCATAGAGGAGACCCAGTACTTC
CASSQTSGIEETQYF
>many|TRBJ1-1|TRBV19|TRBD1
TGTGCCAGTAGTATTTCCCGGACAGGGGTGCGAGCTTTCTTT
CASSISRTGVRAFF
>-|TRBJ1-6|TRBV5-1|-
TGCGCCAGCACCTTGGGGGCAGGGGATTCACCCCTCCACTTT
CASTLGAGDSPLHF
>-|TRBJ1-3|TRBV2|-
TGTGCCAGCACGACTCCGGACAATGGAAACACCATATATTTT
CASTTPDNGNTIYF
>-|TRBJ1-3|TRBV5-5|TRBD1
TGTGCCAGCAGCTCGGGACAGAGAAGAAACACCATATATTTT
CASSSGQRRNTIYF
>-|TRBJ2-5|TRBV9|-
TGTGCCGGCAGCATATCTCACAGAGGAGAGACCCAGTACTTC
CAGSISHRGETQYF
>-|TRBJ1-5|TRBV3-1|-
TGTGCCAGCAGCCAGGGGGGCCCCCATCAGCCCCAGCATTTT
CASSQGGPHQPQHF
>many|TRBJ2-7|TRBV19|TRBD2
TGTGCCAGTAGTATTCAACTAGCGGCTACCTACGAGCAGTACTTC
CASSIQLAATYEQYF
>many|TRBJ1-5|TRBV24-1|-
TGTGCCACCAGTGATGGGGGCCAGCCCCAGCATTTT
CATSDGGQPQHF
>-|TRBJ1-2|TRBV11-1|-
TGTGCCAGCAGCGTTTTTGGGTTGCTAGTTCTCGACTATGGCTACACCTTC
CASSVFGLLVLDYGYTF
>-|TRBJ1-5|TRBV20-1|-
TGCAGTGCCACCAGCAGGGGACGGGAAAATCAGCCCCAGCATTTT
CSATSRGRENQPQHF
>few|TRBJ1-5|TRBV11-2|-
TGTGCCAGCAGCCAAGGCCGGGACACACTTAGCAATCAGCCCCAGCATTTT
CASSQGRDTLSNQPQHF
>few|TRBJ2-7|TRBV12-3/TRBV12-4|-
TGTGCCAGCAGTGATACAGGGGGGGCCTACGAGCAGTACTTC
CASSDTGGAYEQYF
>-|TRBJ1-3|TRBV12-3/TRBV12-4|-
TGTGCCAGCAGTTTAAGGTCCCACCGACTCTCTGGAAACACCATATATTTT
CASSLRSHRLSGNTIYF
>many|TRBJ2-5|TRBV29-1|-
TGCAGCGCTGCCGGGAGACCCCAAGAGACCCAGTACTTC
CSAAGRPQETQYF
>many|TRBJ1-5|TRBV14|-
TGTGCCAGCAGCCAATTTACCACAGGGCCCCAGCATTTT
CASSQFTTGPQHF
>few|TRBJ1-1|TRBV27|-
TGTGCCAGCTTAGCCGGCGGGACGGGGACTGAAGCTTTCTTT
CASLAGGTGTEAFF
>many|TRBJ2-2|TRBV7-9|TRBD1
TGTGCCAGCGTCCCCGGGACAGGGCTCACCGGGGAGCTGTTTTTT
CASVPGTGLTGELFF
>few|TRBJ2-3|TRBV5-4|-
TGTGCCAGCAGCTTAGTGGGGGCAGGTATTTCGACAGATACGCAGTATTTT
CASSLVGAGISTDTQYF
>-|TRBJ2-7|TRBV29-1|-
TGCAGCTGGGGGGACCGGAGCGAGCAGTACTTC
CSWGDRSEQYF
>many|TRBJ1-1|TRBV7-9|-
TGTGCCAGCAGCTTAGTGGCGACAAACACTGAAGCTTTCTTT
CASSLVATNTEAFF
>-|TRBJ2-7|TRBV10-3|TRBD1
TGTGCCATCAGTAGAACAGGGGGAGTCAACGAGCAGTACTTC
CAISRTGGVNEQYF
>many|TRBJ1-1|TRBV5-8|-
TGTGCCAGCAGCTTTTTAATGAGCGAAGCTTTCTTT
CASSFLMSEAFF